This T cell receptor beta chain appears in the sequencing data of a study of shared clonotypes between healthy human individuals. This CDR3 comprises 16 residues. Trimming removed 6 bases at V and 1 base at J, with 18 bases between. Germline CDR1 is MNHNY and CDR2 is SVGAGI (reference sequence). A CD45RA+ naive subset and a CD45RA-negative memory subset were split from CD4+ cells. Genomic DNA per cell subset filled all wells of several immunoSEQ plates. Here immunoSEQ multiplex PCR was the method, and the copy in TCRdb shows in-frame clones only, minus some. The sample carries some 1 million clones, 65% to 75% recorded once. This clone was recorded many times. In the same sample, other DNA sequences code for this CDR3.

The specimen was memory CD4+ T cells sorted from blood. Noted subset: CD45RA-negative fraction. This clonotype originated in a man aged 18 to 29 in good health. V gene TRBV6-6 combines with J gene TRBJ1-1; D uncertain. The CDR3 sequence: CASSQLYQAENTEAFF. The CDR3 DNA reads TGTGCCAGCAGCCAACTCTACCAGGCGGAGAACACTGAAGCTTTCTTT.